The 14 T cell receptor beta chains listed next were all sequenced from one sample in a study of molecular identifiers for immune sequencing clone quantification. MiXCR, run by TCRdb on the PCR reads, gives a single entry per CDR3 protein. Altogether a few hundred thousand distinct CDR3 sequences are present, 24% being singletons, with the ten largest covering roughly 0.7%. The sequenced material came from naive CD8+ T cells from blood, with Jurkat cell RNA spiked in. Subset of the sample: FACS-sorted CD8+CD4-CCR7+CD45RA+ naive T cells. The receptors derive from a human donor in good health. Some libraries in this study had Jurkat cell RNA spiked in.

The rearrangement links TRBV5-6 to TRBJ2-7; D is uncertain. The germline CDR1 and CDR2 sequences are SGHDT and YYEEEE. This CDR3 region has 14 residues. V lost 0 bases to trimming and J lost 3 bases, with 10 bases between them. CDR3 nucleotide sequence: TGTGCCAGCAGCTTGGCCCTGGCAATCTACGAGCAGTACTTC. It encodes CASSLALAIYEQYF.

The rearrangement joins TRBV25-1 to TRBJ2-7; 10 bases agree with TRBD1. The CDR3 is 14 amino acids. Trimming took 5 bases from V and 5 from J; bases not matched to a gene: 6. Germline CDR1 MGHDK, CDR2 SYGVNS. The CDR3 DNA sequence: TGTGCCAGCAGTATAGGACAGGGGGGAGACGAGCAGTACTTC. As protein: CASSIGQGGDEQYF.

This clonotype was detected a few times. The CDR3 nucleotides read TGCGCCAGCAGCCAAGATTGGGGGACAAGCTCCTACGAGCAGTACTTC. It specifies CASSQDWGTSSYEQYF. V gene TRBV4-3 combines with J gene TRBJ2-7; tentatively, D is TRBD1 (6 bases). CDR1 and CDR2 from the germline V gene are LGHNA and YSLEER. This CDR3 is built from 16 residues. Trimming left V 0 bases short and J 0 bases short, with 12 bases between.

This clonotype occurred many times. The CDR3 DNA reads as TGCAGTGCTTTAGAACGGGTCACTGAAGCTTTCTTT. Amino acids: CSALERVTEAFF. This chain joins TRBV20-1 and TRBJ1-1; D unclear. Per germline, CDR1 DFQATT and CDR2 SNEGSKA (reference sequence). There are 12 residues in the CDR3. V dropped 5 bases and J dropped 4 bases, with 11 bases sitting between them.

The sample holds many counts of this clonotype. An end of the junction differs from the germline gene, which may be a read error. The CDR3 sequence: CASSFAETQYF. For the CDR3, the DNA is TGTGCCAGTAGCTTTGCAGAAACGCAGTATTTT. The gene calls are TRBV19 and TRBJ2-3, with D unclear. The germline V gene has CDR1 LNHDA and CDR2 SQIVND (reference sequence). CDR3 length: 11 residues.

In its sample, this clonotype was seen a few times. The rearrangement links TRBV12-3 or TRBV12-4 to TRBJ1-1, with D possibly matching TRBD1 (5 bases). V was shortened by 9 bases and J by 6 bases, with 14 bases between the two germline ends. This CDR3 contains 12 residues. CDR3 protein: CASLSGVSEAFF. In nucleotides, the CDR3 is TGTGCCAGTTTATCGGGGGTGTCTGAAGCTTTCTTT.

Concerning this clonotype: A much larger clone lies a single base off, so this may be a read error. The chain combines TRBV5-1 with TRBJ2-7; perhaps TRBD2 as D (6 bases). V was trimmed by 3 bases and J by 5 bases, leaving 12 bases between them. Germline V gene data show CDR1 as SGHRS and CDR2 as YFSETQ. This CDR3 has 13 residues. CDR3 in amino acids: CASSWASADEQYF. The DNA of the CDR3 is TGCGCCAGCAGCTGGGCTAGCGCGGACGAGCAGTACTTC.

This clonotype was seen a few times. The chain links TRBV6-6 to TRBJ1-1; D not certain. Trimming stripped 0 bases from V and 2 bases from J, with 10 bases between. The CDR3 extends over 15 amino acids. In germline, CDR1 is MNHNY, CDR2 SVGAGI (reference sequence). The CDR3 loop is CASSYSYELNTEAFF. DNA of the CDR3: TGTGCCAGCAGTTACTCGTACGAGCTCAACACTGAAGCTTTCTTT.

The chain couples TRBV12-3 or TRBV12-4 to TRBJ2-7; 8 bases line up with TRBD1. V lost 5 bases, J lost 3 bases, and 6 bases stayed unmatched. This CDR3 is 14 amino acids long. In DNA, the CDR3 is TGTGCCAGCAGTCCGTCAGGGGGCTTCTACGAGCAGTACTTC. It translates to CASSPSGGFYEQYF.

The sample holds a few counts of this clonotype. CDR3 sequence (DNA): TGTGCCAGCAGCGTAGCTACAGGGGGGAACTACGAGCAGTACTTC. Its protein is CASSVATGGNYEQYF. V usage is TRBV9 and J usage is TRBJ2-7; 8 bases map to TRBD1. With V trimmed by 0 bases and J by 3 bases, 5 bases remained unmatched. Germline loops: CDR1 SGDLS, CDR2 YYNGEE. CDR3 length: 15 residues.

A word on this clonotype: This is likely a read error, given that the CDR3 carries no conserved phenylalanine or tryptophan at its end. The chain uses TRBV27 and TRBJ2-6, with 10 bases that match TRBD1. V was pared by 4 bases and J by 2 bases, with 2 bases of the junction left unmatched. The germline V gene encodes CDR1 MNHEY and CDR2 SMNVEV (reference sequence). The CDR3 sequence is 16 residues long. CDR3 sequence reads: CASSWTGGAGANVLTL. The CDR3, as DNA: TGTGCCAGCAGTTGGACAGGGGGAGCTGGGGCCAACGTCCTGACTCTC.

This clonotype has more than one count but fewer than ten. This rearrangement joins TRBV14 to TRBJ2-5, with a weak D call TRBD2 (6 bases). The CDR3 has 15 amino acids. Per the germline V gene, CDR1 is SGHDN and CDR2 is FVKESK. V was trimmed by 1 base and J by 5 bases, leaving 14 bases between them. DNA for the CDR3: TGTGCCAGCAGCCAAGTTCTGTCACGGGGGGAGACCCAGTACTTC. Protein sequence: CASSQVLSRGETQYF.

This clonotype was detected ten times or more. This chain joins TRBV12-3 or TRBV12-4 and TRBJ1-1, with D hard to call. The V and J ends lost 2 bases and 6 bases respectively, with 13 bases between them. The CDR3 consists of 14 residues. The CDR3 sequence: CASSLSGDASEAFF. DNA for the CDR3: TGTGCCAGCAGTTTATCTGGGGATGCGTCTGAAGCTTTCTTT.

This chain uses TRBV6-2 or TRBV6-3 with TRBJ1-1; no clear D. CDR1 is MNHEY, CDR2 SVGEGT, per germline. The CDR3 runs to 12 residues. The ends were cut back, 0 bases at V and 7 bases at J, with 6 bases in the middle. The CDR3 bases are TGTGCCAGCAGTTACTCGTCGGGTGAAGCTTTCTTT. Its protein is CASSYSSGEAFF.